In this sample, the clone carrying this T cell receptor (beta chain) turned up many times. Germline lookup yields CDR1 SEHNR and CDR2 FQNEAQ (reference sequence). Trimming stripped 3 bases from V and 8 bases from J, with 13 bases between. The length of the CDR3 is 13 residues. The time point here: blood at routine non-recurrence follow-up after resection. On each TCR cDNA molecule, a unique molecular identifier was present. Each CDR3 protein gets one entry after TCRdb re-called the 5' RACE reads with MiXCR. The table has 110,000 or so distinct CDR3 sequences, under 14% seen once. This specimen comes from a study of spatial heterogeneity in lung cancer.

This receptor was taken from a female donor with early-stage non-small cell lung cancer. The J gene is TRBJ1-1, the V gene TRBV7-9, with D perhaps TRBD1 (5 bases). The starting material was PBMCs, obtained at follow-up. In nucleotides, the CDR3 is TGTGCCAGCAGCTTGCCGGGGACGGCGGAAGCTTTCTTT. Translating it yields CASSLPGTAEAFF.